The 10 T cell receptor beta chains in this list originate from one sample, sequenced in a study of cytomegalovirus exposure and HLA in healthy donors. Amplification used 60 Vbeta primers and 13 Jbeta primers. Profiling relied on immunoSEQ multiplex PCR, and the TCRdb table lists in-frame clones only, not all of them. Among some 110,000 clones listed, around 80% were seen once. The source material was PBMCs. Receptor source: a woman aged 18-29 years in good health and CMV-seropositive.

This clone was seen once. The V call is TRBV4-2, the J call TRBJ2-3; 16 bases match TRBD2. The CDR3 extends over 18 amino acids. Germline V gene lookup returns CDR1 LGHNA and CDR2 YNFKEQ. Trimming at V came to 2 bases and at J to 6 bases, leaving 8 bases not matched to a gene. The CDR3, as DNA: TGTGCCAGCAGCCAAACGGGACTAGCGGGAGGGCCGGGCGATACGCAGTATTTT. Protein sequence: CASSQTGLAGGPGDTQYF.

This clone appeared a few times. V usage is TRBV6-1 and J usage is TRBJ2-2; 7 nucleotides line up with TRBD1. Looked up from germline, CDR1 is MNHNS and CDR2 is SASEGT. The CDR3 has 12 amino acids. V trimming: 8 bases; J trimming: 7 bases; junction bases outside the gene matches: 4. CDR3 coding DNA: TGTGCCAGCGGGACAGCCCTCGGGGAGCTGTTTTTT. Residues: CASGTALGELFF.

The rearrangement uses TRBV6-6 and TRBJ1-5; 7 bases are shared with TRBD1. Unmatched junction bases numbered 12, after V lost 7 bases and J lost 3 bases. The CDR3 loop spans 16 amino acids. Germline CDR1 is MNHNY and CDR2 is SVGAGI (reference sequence). The CDR3 nucleotides read TGTGCCAGCACCACACCGGGACAGCCCTACAATCAGCCCCAGCATTTT. Translation: CASTTPGQPYNQPQHF.

This clone was observed a single time. V is TRBV4-1 and J is TRBJ2-1; 7 bases are shared with TRBD2. The CDR3 is 15 amino acids. The germline V gene has CDR1 MGHRA and CDR2 YSYEKL. V was clipped by 4 bases and J by 3 bases; unmatched bases: 6. This chain's CDR3 is CASSPELADYNEQFF. The DNA for the CDR3 is TGCGCCAGCAGCCCAGAGCTAGCGGACTACAATGAGCAGTTCTTC.

The chain is built from TRBV5-4 and TRBJ2-5; the D gene is possibly TRBD1 (6 bases). This CDR3 comprises 15 residues. Trimming shortened V by 0 bases and J by 4 bases, and 13 bases separated the two germline ends. Germline V lookup: CDR1 SGHNT, CDR2 YYREEE (reference sequence). The CDR3 reads CASSLEQGSLETQYF. The CDR3 nucleotides read TGTGCCAGCAGCTTGGAACAGGGATCCCTAGAGACCCAGTACTTC.

The chain carries TRBV5-1 and TRBJ2-3; 9 bases are a match to TRBD2. Unmatched junction bases numbered 4, after V lost 2 bases and J lost 0 bases. This CDR3 has 16 amino acids. The germline gives CDR1 SGHRS, CDR2 YFSETQ. In DNA, the CDR3 is TGCGCCAGCAGCTTTCTAGCGGGACTAAGCACAGATACGCAGTATTTT. It is translated as CASSFLAGLSTDTQYF.

This clone was counted once. The genes are TRBV5-4 and TRBJ2-3; D gene uncertain. The CDR3 runs to 14 residues. Germline CDR1 is SGHNT and CDR2 is YYREEE (reference sequence). V lost 5 bases and J lost 0, with 10 bases in between. CDR3 bases: TGTGCCAGCAGGGCGGAGACTAGCACAGATACGCAGTATTTT. Translation gives CASRAETSTDTQYF. Using reference TRBV5-4 and TRBJ2-3 for the parts outside the CDR3, the full variable domain is ETGVTQSPTHLIKTRGQQVTLRCSSQSGHNTVSWYQQALGQGPQFIFQYYREEENGRGNFPPRFSGLQFPNYSSELNVNALELDDSALYLCASRAETSTDTQYFGPGTRLTVL.

The chain employs TRBV6-5 and TRBJ2-1, with D maybe TRBD2 (8 bases). Trimming stripped 6 bases from V and 8 bases from J, with 20 bases between. The CDR3 consists of 15 residues. Germline V gene sequence: CDR1 MNHEY, CDR2 SVGAGI. The CDR3 sequence: CASRGGGGLLYEQFF. CDR3 nucleotide sequence: TGTGCCAGCAGAGGGGGCGGGGGGCTTCTTTATGAGCAGTTCTTC.

This clone was detected only once. The chain couples TRBV6-5 to TRBJ2-1, with 9 bases that match TRBD2. CDR1 and CDR2 from the germline V gene are MNHEY and SVGAGI. V dropped 10 bases and J dropped 0; count of bases not matched to a gene: 7. The CDR3 consists of 15 residues. CDR3 loop: CATVTSGSSYNEQFF. CDR3 sequence (DNA): TGTGCCACCGTAACTAGCGGGTCCTCCTACAATGAGCAGTTCTTC.

V and J are TRBV5-1 and TRBJ2-7, with D maybe TRBD1 (5 bases). There are 16 residues in the CDR3. The V gene lost 1 base and the J gene lost 0 bases, with 14 bases spanning the gap. Germline CDR1 SGHRS, CDR2 YFSETQ. The chain's CDR3 is CASSLFSGNPSYEQYF. The CDR3 DNA reads TGCGCCAGCAGCTTGTTCTCAGGGAACCCCTCCTACGAGCAGTACTTC.